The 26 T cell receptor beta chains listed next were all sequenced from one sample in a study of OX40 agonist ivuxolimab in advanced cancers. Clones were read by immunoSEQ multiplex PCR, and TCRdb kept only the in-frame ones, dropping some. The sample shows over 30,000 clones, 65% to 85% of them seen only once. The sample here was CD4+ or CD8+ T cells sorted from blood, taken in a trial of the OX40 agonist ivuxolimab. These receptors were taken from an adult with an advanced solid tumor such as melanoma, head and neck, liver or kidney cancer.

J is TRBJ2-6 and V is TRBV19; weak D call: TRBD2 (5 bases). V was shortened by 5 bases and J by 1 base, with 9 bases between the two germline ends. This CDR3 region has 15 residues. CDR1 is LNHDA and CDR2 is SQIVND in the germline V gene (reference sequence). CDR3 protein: CASSSSGSGANVLTF. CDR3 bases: TGTGCCAGTAGTTCCTCGGGGTCTGGGGCCAACGTCCTGACTTTC. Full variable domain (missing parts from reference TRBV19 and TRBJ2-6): DGGITQSPKYLFRKEGQNVTLSCEQNLNHDAMYWYRQDPGQGLRLIYYSQIVNDFQKGDIAEGYSVSREKKESFPLTVTSAQKNPTAFYLCASSSSGSGANVLTFGAGSRLTVL.

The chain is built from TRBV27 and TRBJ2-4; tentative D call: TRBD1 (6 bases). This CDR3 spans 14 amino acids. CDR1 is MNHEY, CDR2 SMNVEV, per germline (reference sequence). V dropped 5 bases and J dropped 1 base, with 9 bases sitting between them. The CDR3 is CASSPDRAKNIQYF. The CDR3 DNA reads TGTGCCAGCAGTCCCGACAGGGCCAAAAACATTCAGTACTTC.

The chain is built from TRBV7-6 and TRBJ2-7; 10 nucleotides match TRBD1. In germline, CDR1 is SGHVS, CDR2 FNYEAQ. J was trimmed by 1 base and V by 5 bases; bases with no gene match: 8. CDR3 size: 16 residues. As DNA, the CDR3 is TGTGCCAGCAGCCATGGACAGGGGGTTATATCCTACGAGCAGTACTTC. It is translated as CASSHGQGVISYEQYF. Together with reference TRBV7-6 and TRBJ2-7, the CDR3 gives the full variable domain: GAGVSQSPRYKVTKRGQDVALRCDPISGHVSLYWYRQALGQGPEFLTYFNYEAQQDKSGLPNDRFSAERPEGSISTLTIQRTEQRDSAMYRCASSHGQGVISYEQYFGPGTRLTVT.

The CDR3 coding sequence is TGTGCCACCCGACTTTTGAATGAGCAGTTCTTC. It yields the protein CATRLLNEQFF. The chain employs TRBV6-1 and TRBJ2-1; D uncertain. The CDR3 runs to 11 residues. Germline CDR1 MNHNS, CDR2 SASEGT. V lost 10 bases and J lost 7, with 11 bases in between.

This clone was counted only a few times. Written as DNA, the CDR3 is TGTGCCAGCAGCGAATCCCGGGGGGATGAAGCTTTCTTT. Translation gives CASSESRGDEAFF. The chain employs TRBV7-9 and TRBJ1-1; D may be TRBD1 (5 bases). CDR3 size: 13 residues. Germline loops: CDR1 SEHNR, CDR2 FQNEAQ (reference sequence). The V gene lost 5 bases and the J gene lost 7 bases, with 14 bases spanning the gap.

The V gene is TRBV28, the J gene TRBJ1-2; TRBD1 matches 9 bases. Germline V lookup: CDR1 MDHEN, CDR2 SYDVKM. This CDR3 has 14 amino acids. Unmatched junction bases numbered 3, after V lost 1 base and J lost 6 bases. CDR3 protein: CASSLSGQGNGYTF. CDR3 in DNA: TGTGCCAGCAGTTTATCAGGACAGGGGAATGGCTACACCTTC.

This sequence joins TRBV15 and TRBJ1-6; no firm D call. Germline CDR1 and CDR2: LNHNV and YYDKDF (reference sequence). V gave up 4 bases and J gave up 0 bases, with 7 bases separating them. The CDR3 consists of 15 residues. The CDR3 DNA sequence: TGTGCCACCAGCAAAGATAGCTCCTATAATTCACCCCTCCACTTT. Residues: CATSKDSSYNSPLHF.

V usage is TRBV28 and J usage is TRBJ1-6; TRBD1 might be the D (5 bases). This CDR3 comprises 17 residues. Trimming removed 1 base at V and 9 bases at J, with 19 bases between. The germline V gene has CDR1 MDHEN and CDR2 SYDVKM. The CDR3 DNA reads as TGTGCCAGCAGTTTATATCGGGGGACGGTGGATAGTTCACCCCTCCACTTT. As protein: CASSLYRGTVDSSPLHF. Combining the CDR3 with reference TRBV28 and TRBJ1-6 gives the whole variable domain DVKVTQSSRYLVKRTGEKVFLECVQDMDHENMFWYRQDPGLGLRLIYFSYDVKMKEKGDIPEGYSVSREKKERFSLILESASTNQTSMYLCASSLYRGTVDSSPLHFGNGTRLTVT.

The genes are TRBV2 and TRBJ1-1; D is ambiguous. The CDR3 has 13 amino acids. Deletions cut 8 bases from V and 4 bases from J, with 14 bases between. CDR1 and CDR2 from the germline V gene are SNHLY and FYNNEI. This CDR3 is CASREARVTEAFF. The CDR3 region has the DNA TGTGCCAGCCGGGAGGCGAGGGTCACTGAAGCTTTCTTT.

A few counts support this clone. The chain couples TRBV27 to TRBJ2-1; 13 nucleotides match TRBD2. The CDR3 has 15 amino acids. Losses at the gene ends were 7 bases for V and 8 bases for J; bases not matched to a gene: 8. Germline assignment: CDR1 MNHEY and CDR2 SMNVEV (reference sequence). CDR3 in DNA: TGTGCCAGCAAACCGACTAGCGGGAGGAACCATGAGCAGTTCTTC. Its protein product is CASKPTSGRNHEQFF.

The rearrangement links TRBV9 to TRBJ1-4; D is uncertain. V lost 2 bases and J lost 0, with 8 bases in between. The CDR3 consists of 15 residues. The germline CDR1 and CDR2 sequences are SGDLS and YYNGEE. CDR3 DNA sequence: TGTGCCAGCAGCGTGTCAGCCGCAACTAATGAAAAACTGTTTTTT. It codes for CASSVSAATNEKLFF.

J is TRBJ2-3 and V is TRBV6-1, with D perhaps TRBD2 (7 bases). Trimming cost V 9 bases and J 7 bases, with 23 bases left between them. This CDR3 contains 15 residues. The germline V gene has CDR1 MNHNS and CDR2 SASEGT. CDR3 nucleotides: TGTGCCAGTTCCTCTCCGGGGGGCGGGGAGAATACGCAGTATTTT. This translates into CASSSPGGGENTQYF.

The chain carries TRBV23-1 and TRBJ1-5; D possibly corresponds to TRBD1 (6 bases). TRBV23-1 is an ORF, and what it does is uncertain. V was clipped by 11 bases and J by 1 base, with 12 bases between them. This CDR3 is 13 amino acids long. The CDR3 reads CAGAGVSNQPQHF. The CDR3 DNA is TGCGCCGGGGCAGGGGTGAGCAATCAGCCCCAGCATTTT.

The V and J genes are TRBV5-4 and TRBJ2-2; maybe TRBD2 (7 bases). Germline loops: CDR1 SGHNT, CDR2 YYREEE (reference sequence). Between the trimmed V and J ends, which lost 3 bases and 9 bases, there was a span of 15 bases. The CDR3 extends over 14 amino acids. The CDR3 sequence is CASSSGGAARELFF. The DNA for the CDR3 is TGTGCCAGCAGCTCTGGGGGGGCTGCCAGGGAGCTGTTTTTT.

CDR3 loop: CASSLGASTDTQYF. The CDR3 nucleotides are TGCGCCAGCAGCTTGGGGGCTAGCACAGATACGCAGTATTTT. The genes are TRBV5-1 and TRBJ2-3; D uncertain. CDR1 and CDR2 from the germline V gene are SGHRS and YFSETQ. CDR3 size: 14 residues. V was clipped by 0 bases and J by 0 bases, with 5 bases between them. The full variable domain, with the rest looked up from reference TRBV5-1 and TRBJ2-3, is KAGVTQTPRYLIKTRGQQVTLSCSPISGHRSVSWYQQTPGQGLQFLFEYFSETQRNKGNFPGRFSGRQFSNSRSEMNVSTLELGDSALYLCASSLGASTDTQYFGPGTRLTVL.

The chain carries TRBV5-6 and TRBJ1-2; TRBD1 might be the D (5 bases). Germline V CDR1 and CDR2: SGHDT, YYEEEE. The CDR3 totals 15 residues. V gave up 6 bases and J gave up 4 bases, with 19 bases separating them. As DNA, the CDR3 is TGTGCCAGCACCACACCTGGGGGGATCGCCTATGGCTACACCTTC. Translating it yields CASTTPGGIAYGYTF.

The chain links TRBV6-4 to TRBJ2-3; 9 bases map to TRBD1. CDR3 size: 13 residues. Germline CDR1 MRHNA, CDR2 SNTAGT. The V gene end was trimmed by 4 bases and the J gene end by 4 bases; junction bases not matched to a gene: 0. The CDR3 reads CASSGQGADTQYF. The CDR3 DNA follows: TGTGCCAGCAGTGGACAGGGGGCAGATACGCAGTATTTT.

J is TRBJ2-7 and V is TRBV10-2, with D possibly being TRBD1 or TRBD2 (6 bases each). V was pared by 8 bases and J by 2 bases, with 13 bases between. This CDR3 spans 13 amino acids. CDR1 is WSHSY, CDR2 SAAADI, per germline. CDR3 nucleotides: TGCGCCAGCTCCCGGGGGCTACCCTACGAGCAGTACTTC. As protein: CASSRGLPYEQYF.

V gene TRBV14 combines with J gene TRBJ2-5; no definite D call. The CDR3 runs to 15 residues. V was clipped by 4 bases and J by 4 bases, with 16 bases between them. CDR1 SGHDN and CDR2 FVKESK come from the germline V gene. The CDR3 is CASSPPQGFRETQYF. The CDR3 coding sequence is TGTGCCAGCAGCCCCCCTCAAGGCTTTCGAGAGACCCAGTACTTC.

The CDR3 sequence is CASSFRQGYEQYF. The CDR3 nucleotides read TGTGCCAGCAGTTTTAGACAGGGGTACGAGCAGTACTTC. V usage is TRBV5-6 and J usage is TRBJ2-7; TRBD1 agrees at 8 bases. This CDR3 is built from 13 residues. V lost 5 bases, J lost 4 bases, and 5 bases stayed unmatched. Germline-derived CDR1 and CDR2 are SGHDT and YYEEEE.

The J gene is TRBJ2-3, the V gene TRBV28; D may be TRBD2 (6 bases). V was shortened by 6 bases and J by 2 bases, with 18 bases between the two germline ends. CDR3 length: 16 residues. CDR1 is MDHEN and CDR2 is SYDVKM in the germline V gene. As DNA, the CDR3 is TGTGCCAGCAGCAGCTATAGGCGGGGAGCCACAGATACGCAGTATTTT. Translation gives CASSSYRRGATDTQYF.

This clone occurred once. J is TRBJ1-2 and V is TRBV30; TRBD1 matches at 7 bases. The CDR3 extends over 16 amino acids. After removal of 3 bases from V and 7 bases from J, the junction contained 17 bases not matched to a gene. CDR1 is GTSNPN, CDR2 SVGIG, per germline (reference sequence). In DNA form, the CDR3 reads TGTGCCTGGAGGGGGGCCATGACAGGGAAAAGGAGTGGCTACACCTTC. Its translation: CAWRGAMTGKRSGYTF.

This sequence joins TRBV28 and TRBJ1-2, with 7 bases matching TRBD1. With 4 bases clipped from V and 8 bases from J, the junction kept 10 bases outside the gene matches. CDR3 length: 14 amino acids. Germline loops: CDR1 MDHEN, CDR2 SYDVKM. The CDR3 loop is CASSSDRVGDGYTF. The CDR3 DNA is TGTGCCAGCAGTTCCGACAGGGTTGGAGACGGCTACACCTTC.

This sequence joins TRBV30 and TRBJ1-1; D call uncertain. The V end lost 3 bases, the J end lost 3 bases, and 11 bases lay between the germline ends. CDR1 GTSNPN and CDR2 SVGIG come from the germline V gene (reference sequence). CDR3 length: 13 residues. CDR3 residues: CAWRLGVYTEAFF. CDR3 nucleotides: TGTGCCTGGAGATTAGGCGTGTACACTGAAGCTTTCTTT.

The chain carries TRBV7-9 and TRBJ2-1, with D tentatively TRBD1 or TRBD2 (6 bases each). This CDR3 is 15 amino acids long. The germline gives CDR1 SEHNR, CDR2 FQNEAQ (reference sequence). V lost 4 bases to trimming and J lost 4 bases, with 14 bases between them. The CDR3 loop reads CASSSSGGRYNEQFF. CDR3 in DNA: TGTGCCAGCAGCTCCTCCGGGGGCCGATACAATGAGCAGTTCTTC.

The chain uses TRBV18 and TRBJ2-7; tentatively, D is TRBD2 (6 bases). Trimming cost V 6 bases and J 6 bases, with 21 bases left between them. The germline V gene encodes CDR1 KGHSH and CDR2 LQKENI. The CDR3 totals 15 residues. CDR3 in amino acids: CASSTRGGSGVEQYF. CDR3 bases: TGTGCCAGCTCCACCAGAGGAGGGAGTGGAGTCGAGCAGTACTTC.